This T cell receptor (beta chain) was sequenced for a study of blood T cell repertoires in COVID-19. The overall study: T cells, B-cell-depleted T cells, or PBMCs provided the cDNA or gDNA that served as material.

Original processing methods: Amplification of reference gene primers provided the estimated nucleated cell counts. This table comes from immunoSEQ multiplex PCR, and its TCRdb copy is limited to in-frame clones, with some not included. The V and J calls and clone size were taken over from that table, and D and trimming were inferred from the DNA. Among 150,000 to 200,000 clones listed, about 80% were seen once. The CDR3 is 15 amino acids. With 2 bases clipped from V and 1 base from J, the junction kept 8 bases outside the gene matches. Germline V gene lookup returns CDR1 GTSNPN and CDR2 SVGIG (reference sequence).

The sequence came from a woman aged 45-65 years with active or convalescent COVID-19. The sequenced sample was peripheral blood. The chain joins TRBV30 to TRBJ2-7, with TRBD2 identical over 7 bases. The CDR3 DNA is TGTGCCTGGAGTAGGTCGGGGGGTGTTTCCTACGAGCAGTACTTC. It encodes CAWSRSGGVSYEQYF.